Following are 9 T cell receptor beta chains from one sample sequenced in a study of CD8+ T cells in alopecia areata. Isolated RNA was reverse transcribed into cDNA used as the sequencing template. Data came from immunoSEQ multiplex PCR; TCRdb stores just in-frame clones and leaves some out. The top ten clones hold around 1% of a sample with over 110,000 clones, around 51% of them seen once. The material was CD4+ T cells sorted from blood, obtained at week 0. The receptor set was obtained from a human donor with alopecia areata.

The genes are TRBV7-2 and TRBJ2-5; D is tentatively TRBD1 or TRBD2 (5 bases each). CDR3 length: 14 amino acids. CDR1 is SGHTA and CDR2 is FQGNSA in the germline V gene. Trimming took off 5 bases at V and 5 bases at J, with 15 bases between the two ends. In DNA form, the CDR3 reads TGTGCCAGCAGCCGAGGGGTTTTTCAGGAGACCCAGTACTTC. It is translated as CASSRGVFQETQYF.

This clone was seen only a few times. CDR3 nucleotide sequence: TGTGCCAGCACCCGAGACTACTACGAGCAGTACTTC. Its protein product is CASTRDYYEQYF. J is TRBJ2-7 and V is TRBV2; maybe TRBD2 (5 bases). Per the germline V gene, CDR1 is SNHLY and CDR2 is FYNNEI. CDR3 length equals 12 residues. Between the trimmed V and J ends, which lost 7 bases and 3 bases, there was a span of 10 bases.

This clone came up once. This sequence joins TRBV30 and TRBJ1-2; D ambiguous. From germline, CDR1 is GTSNPN and CDR2 SVGIG (reference sequence). V lost 1 base and J lost 5, with 14 bases in between. This CDR3 comprises 14 residues. CDR3 in amino acids: CAWSAGGRSYGYTF. The CDR3 nucleotides are TGTGCCTGGAGTGCAGGCGGACGCAGTTATGGCTACACCTTC.

This clone was observed a few times. The chain links TRBV4-1 to TRBJ1-5; no reliable D call. The CDR3 consists of 15 residues. CDR1 is MGHRA and CDR2 is YSYEKL in the germline V gene. V lost 1 base to trimming and J lost 0 bases, with 7 bases between them. CDR3 protein: CASSQGTFSNQPQHF. The CDR3 nucleotides read TGCGCCAGCAGCCAAGGGACGTTTAGCAATCAGCCCCAGCATTTT.

This clone came up a few times. The chain employs TRBV6-1 and TRBJ2-7, with unresolved D. This CDR3 contains 12 residues. Per the germline V gene, CDR1 is MNHNS and CDR2 is SASEGT. Trimming pared 4 bases from V and 12 bases from J, leaving 16 bases between. The CDR3 bases are TGTGCCAGCAGTGCACTAAACAGTTTGCTGTACTTC. Translation: CASSALNSLLYF.

This chain joins TRBV6-6 and TRBJ1-4; perhaps TRBD1 as D (5 bases). Germline V gene lookup returns CDR1 MNHNY and CDR2 SVGAGI (reference sequence). The CDR3 totals 14 residues. The V end was cut by 0 bases, the J end by 12 bases, with 14 bases between. The CDR3 region is CASSYSHGGEELFF. The CDR3 nucleotides read TGTGCCAGCAGTTACTCACATGGGGGAGAGGAACTGTTTTTT.

Only a few counts were recorded for this clone. The CDR3 DNA is TGTGCCAGCAGCCTTAGGACGCCGAGGGAGCAGTTCTTC. Its translation is CASSLRTPREQFF. The chain couples TRBV7-2 to TRBJ2-1; D remains unclear. CDR3 length: 13 residues. Trimming stripped 5 bases from V and 10 bases from J, with 15 bases between. Looked up from germline, CDR1 is SGHTA and CDR2 is FQGNSA.

This clone was counted only a few times. The same CDR3 can be traced to other DNA sequences in this sample. The V and J genes are TRBV30 and TRBJ1-1; TRBD1 matches at 8 bases. CDR1 is GTSNPN and CDR2 is SVGIG in the germline V gene (reference sequence). The J segment lost 3 bases and the V segment lost 2 bases, leaving 2 bases of the junction unmatched. This CDR3 has 13 residues. CDR3: CAWSQDRDTEAFF. CDR3 DNA sequence: TGTGCCTGGAGTCAGGACAGGGACACTGAAGCTTTCTTT.

This clone occurred a few times. This chain links TRBV27 with TRBJ2-7; D is ambiguous. From germline, CDR1 is MNHEY and CDR2 SMNVEV (reference sequence). This CDR3 spans 15 amino acids. The V end was cut by 2 bases, the J end by 4 bases, with 15 bases between. The chain's CDR3 is CASSLEPRPWYEQYF. CDR3 nucleotides: TGTGCCAGCAGTTTAGAACCTCGGCCTTGGTACGAGCAGTACTTC.